The clone carrying this TCR beta chain was counted ten times or more. RNA transcripts provided the source from which TCR beta CDR3 regions were amplified. The HTBI set primed first-round TCR CDR3 RT-PCR. TCRdb recomputed calls from the multiplex PCR reads with MiXCR, one row per CDR3 protein. Found here are over 150,000 distinct CDR3 sequences, 15% to 20% of them singletons; the top ten hold roughly 29%. This sample is part of a study of T cells in Graves' hyperthyroidism and ophthalmopathy. The receptor comes from a woman in her 50s with Graves' hyperthyroidism. The specimen sequenced was blood.

CDR3: CASSRQGVSEAFF. The DNA for the CDR3 is TGTGCCAGCAGTAGGCAGGGGGTATCTGAAGCTTTCTTT. This chain links TRBV27 with TRBJ1-1; 7 nucleotides line up with TRBD1. V lost 5 bases, J lost 6 bases, and 6 bases stayed unmatched. The CDR3 consists of 13 residues. The V gene's germline CDR1 is MNHEY and CDR2 SMNVEV (reference sequence).